The T cell receptor (beta chain) under discussion was sequenced for a study of glioma-infiltrating T cells after dendritic cell vaccination. V was pared by 5 bases and J by 4 bases, with 4 bases of the junction left unmatched. The CDR3 length is 13 residues. CDR1 SEHNR and CDR2 FQNEAQ come from the germline V gene (reference sequence). TCRdb keeps only in-frame clones here, not all; method: immunoSEQ multiplex PCR. The data contain about 73,000 clones, roughly 82% of them seen just once; the ten biggest clones take up approximately 2.3%. Sequencing was performed on blood, taken before dendritic cell vaccination. This TCR derives from a human donor with glioblastoma. V is TRBV7-9 and J is TRBJ1-2, with 7 bases fitting TRBD1. The CDR3 reads CASSPTGLYGYTF. The CDR3 coding sequence is TGTGCCAGCAGCCCGACAGGGCTCTATGGCTACACCTTC.